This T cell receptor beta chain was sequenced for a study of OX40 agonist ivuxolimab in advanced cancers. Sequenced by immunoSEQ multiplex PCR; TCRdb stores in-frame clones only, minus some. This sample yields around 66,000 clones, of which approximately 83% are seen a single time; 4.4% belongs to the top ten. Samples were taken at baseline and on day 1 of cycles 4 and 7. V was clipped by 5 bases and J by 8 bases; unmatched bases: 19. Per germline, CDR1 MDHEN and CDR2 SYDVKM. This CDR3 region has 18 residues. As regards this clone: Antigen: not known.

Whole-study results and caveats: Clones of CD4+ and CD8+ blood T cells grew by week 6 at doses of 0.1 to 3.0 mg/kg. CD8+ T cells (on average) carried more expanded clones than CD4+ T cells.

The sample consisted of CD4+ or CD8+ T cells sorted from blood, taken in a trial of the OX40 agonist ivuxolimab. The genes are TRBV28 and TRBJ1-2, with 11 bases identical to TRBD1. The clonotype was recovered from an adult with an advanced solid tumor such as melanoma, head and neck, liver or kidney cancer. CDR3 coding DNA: TGTGCCAGCAGTGACGGGACAGGGGGGACTGGGGTATCGCGGGGCTACACCTTC. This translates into CASSDGTGGTGVSRGYTF.